This record looks at one T cell receptor beta chain sequence and its context. This sample stems from a study of identical twins. The CDR3 length is 17 residues. The V gene's germline CDR1 is KGHSH and CDR2 LQKENI. The J segment lost 2 bases and the V segment lost 3 bases, leaving 6 bases of the junction unmatched. TCRdb analysed the 5' RACE reads with MiXCR anew, one entry per CDR3 protein. The table shows approximately 700,000 distinct CDR3 sequences, with approximately 6.1% occurring only once. Sample: naive T cells sorted from blood. The source of this sequence is a man aged 18-30 years in good health. The V gene is TRBV18, the J gene TRBJ2-5; 13 nucleotides line up with TRBD2. The DNA of the CDR3 is TGTGCCAGCTCACCTGGACTAGCGGGAGTTAATCAAGAGACCCAGTACTTC. Translating it yields CASSPGLAGVNQETQYF.